This record looks at one TCR beta chain sequence and its context. This clone occurred once. The antigen it recognizes is unknown. The record has no base qualities; no much larger clone is one base away. The data are from a study of glioma-infiltrating T cells after dendritic cell vaccination (TCRdb year 2016). With respect to the entire study: Of the approximately 15 glioblastoma patients in the cohort, all drawn from Phase I and II dendritic cell vaccination trials, 9 were newly diagnosed and 6 had recurrent disease. Patients received autologous tumor lysate-pulsed dendritic cell vaccination between about 2003 and 2012. The vaccine consisted of monocyte-derived dendritic cells cultured less than eight days with IL-4 and GM-CSF, then pulsed overnight with autologous tumor lysate. Each patient got three intradermal injections of the dendritic cell vaccine, spaced at biweekly intervals, in the arm below the axilla. In glioblastoma patients vaccinated with dendritic cells, deep sequencing of TCR beta CDR3 regions served to measure tumor-infiltrating lymphocyte content and to compare repertoires between tumor and blood. Survival after dendritic cell vaccination was correlated with TCR sequencing metrics, including TIL content and tumor-blood repertoire overlap.

Sample time point, as interpreted from the label and publication: after dendritic cell vaccination, including at tumor progression/relapse. To be selected, patients needed enough residual fresh-frozen tumor tissue and more than two years of available survival data. Although molecular status otherwise differed among the glioblastoma patients, no patient had an isocitrate dehydrogenase mutation. PBMC collection took place before vaccination, two weeks after the third vaccination, and at tumor progression if progression occurred. The Qiagen DNeasy Blood extraction Kit was used for extraction of genomic DNA. The CDR3 spans 16 residues, from the cysteine through the phenylalanine. The entry retains the CDR3 DNA only, 48 bases that are in frame from base 1. Reading the germline V gene (reference sequence) gives CDR1 SGHNT and CDR2 YYREEE. Compared with germline, V lacks 4 bases and J lacks 6 bases; bases without a gene match: 9.

Results and caveats for the whole study, not just this receptor: No direct relationship between TCR clonality and survival was found, suggesting a diverse polyclonal response may matter. The three-group TCR overlap response model was characterized as speculative, and prospective validation of the model was stated to be required. After dendritic cell vaccination, a higher estimated pretreatment TIL content predicted longer time to progression and longer overall survival. The cohort was small and heterogeneous, few patients had complete blood and tumor sets, and even fewer had initial-recurrent tumor pairs.

The immunoSEQ assay amplified TCRB CDR3 regions from 2 micrograms of genomic DNA, or from all available DNA when less than that amount was available. For multiplex PCR, 60 forward primers for TCR V beta segments and 13 reverse primers for J beta segments were used. Synthetic control templates were spiked into each sample at limiting dilution to estimate reads per starting template. Reads of 87 bp were generated by sequencing on the Illumina HiSeq System. On the authors' methods: PCR and sequencing errors were removed by a nearest neighbor algorithm that merged closely related sequences. TCR overlap was defined as the percentage of unique tumor TCR beta sequences that were also found in the peripheral blood of the same patient. TCRdb stores this immuneACCESS table with in-frame sequences only. Part of the clones is absent; in the studies checked, under half of the shortfall reflects unresolved V genes, and no reason is known for the rest. D and trimming come from the DNA, and the V and J calls and clone size come from that table. The sample records around 60,000 clones, about 89% of which are singletons. The ten largest account for around 10% of the sample.

The clonotype was recovered from a human donor with glioblastoma. Sequencing used blood, obtained after dendritic cell vaccination. The chain employs TRBV5-4 and TRBJ2-2; the junction holds 10 bases that match TRBD2. This receptor carries the CDR3 CASSLWLAGGSGELFF. In nucleotide form, the sequence is TGTGCCAGCAGCCTGTGGTTAGCGGGGGGTTCCGGGGAGCTGTTTTTT.